The 11 T cell receptor beta chains listed next were all sequenced from one sample in a study of cytomegalovirus exposure and HLA in healthy donors. 60 Vbeta and 13 Jbeta primers were used in PCR. Sequenced by immunoSEQ multiplex PCR; TCRdb stores in-frame clones only, minus some. The sample holds roughly 88,000 clones, approximately 71% seen once. The sequenced material came from PBMCs. These receptors were taken from a man aged 50 to 59 in good health and CMV-seronegative.

This chain uses TRBV14 with TRBJ2-3; TRBD2 aligns across 7 bases. J lost 3 bases, V lost 4 bases, and 4 bases had no gene match. Germline CDR1 and CDR2: SGHDN and FVKESK. This CDR3 region has 14 residues. The DNA for the CDR3 is TGTGCCAGCAGCCTAGGCGGGGGAACAGATACGCAGTATTTT. Translated: CASSLGGGTDTQYF.

The chain combines TRBV5-6 with TRBJ2-7, with TRBD2 matching 8 bases. Germline V gene lookup returns CDR1 SGHDT and CDR2 YYEEEE. This CDR3 contains 15 residues. The V gene end was trimmed by 3 bases and the J gene end by 2 bases; junction bases not matched to a gene: 7. This CDR3 reads CASSWVAGGPYEQYF. In DNA form, the CDR3 reads TGTGCCAGCAGCTGGGTTGCGGGGGGACCCTACGAGCAGTACTTC.

Only a few counts were recorded for this clone. The chain uses TRBV5-1 and TRBJ1-2; no clear D gene. Germline V gene sequence: CDR1 SGHRS, CDR2 YFSETQ. V was trimmed by 1 base and J by 3 bases, leaving 13 bases between them. The CDR3 spans 15 residues. As DNA, the CDR3 is TGCGCCAGCAGCTTGTCGCCGCGGCGGGACTATGGCTACACCTTC. Translated: CASSLSPRRDYGYTF.

The sample holds a few counts of this clone. The V gene is TRBV27, the J gene TRBJ1-6; possibly TRBD1 for D (5 bases). CDR3 length: 15 residues. The germline V gene has CDR1 MNHEY and CDR2 SMNVEV (reference sequence). Deletions cut 7 bases from V and 7 bases from J, with 17 bases between. The CDR3 region is CASTFGGGMNSPLHF. CDR3 coding DNA: TGTGCCAGCACCTTCGGGGGGGGGATGAATTCACCCCTCCACTTT.

This clone came up a few times. This chain links TRBV5-1 with TRBJ2-3; TRBD2 matches at 8 bases. CDR1 is SGHRS and CDR2 is YFSETQ in the germline V gene. This CDR3 has 15 residues. V lost 1 base and J lost 4; bases outside the gene matches: 5. The CDR3 here is CASSLLSGVPDTQYF. In nucleotides, the CDR3 is TGCGCCAGCAGCTTGCTTAGCGGGGTCCCAGATACGCAGTATTTT. The variable domain in full, completed from reference TRBV5-1 and TRBJ2-3, reads KAGVTQTPRYLIKTRGQQVTLSCSPISGHRSVSWYQQTPGQGLQFLFEYFSETQRNKGNFPGRFSGRQFSNSRSEMNVSTLELGDSALYLCASSLLSGVPDTQYFGPGTRLTVL.

The chain recombines TRBV7-9 with TRBJ1-6; 9 bases are a match to TRBD1. Per the germline V gene, CDR1 is SEHNR and CDR2 is FQNEAQ (reference sequence). The CDR3 is 15 amino acids. The trim removed 7 bases at V and 7 bases at J, leaving 8 bases unmatched. The CDR3 spells CASTSRTGANSPLHF. DNA of the CDR3: TGTGCCAGCACCTCGCGGACAGGGGCAAATTCACCCCTCCACTTT. Full variable domain (outside the CDR3, taken from reference TRBV7-9 and TRBJ1-6): DTGVSQNPRHKITKRGQNVTFRCDPISEHNRLYWYRQTLGQGPEFLTYFQNEAQLEKSRLLSDRFSAERPKGSFSTLEIQRTEQGDSAMYLCASTSRTGANSPLHFGNGTRLTVT.

This clone was picked up a small number of times. This rearrangement joins TRBV6-1 to TRBJ1-1; TRBD1 agrees at 7 bases. Germline V gene lookup returns CDR1 MNHNS and CDR2 SASEGT. CDR3 length: 16 residues. V was clipped by 4 bases and J by 0 bases; unmatched bases: 8. The CDR3 DNA follows: TGTGCCAGCAGTGCCAGGGGGGTTATTATGAACACTGAAGCTTTCTTT. Amino acid sequence: CASSARGVIMNTEAFF.

This clone appeared a single time. V and J are TRBV6-5 and TRBJ1-6; TRBD1 matches at 10 bases. The V segment lost 10 bases and the J segment 4 bases; nucleotides outside the gene matches: 7. The CDR3 extends over 15 amino acids. CDR1 is MNHEY and CDR2 is SVGAGI in the germline V gene. CDR3 bases: TGTGCCACAGGACAGGGGGTCTTGTATAATTCACCCCTCCACTTT. Translating gives CATGQGVLYNSPLHF.

The rearrangement links TRBV14 to TRBJ1-4; D remains ambiguous. Trimming left V 4 bases short and J 0 bases short, with 12 bases between. The CDR3 contains 16 residues. Germline values: CDR1 SGHDN, CDR2 FVKESK. This chain's CDR3 is CASSPLETATNEKLFF. The CDR3 nucleotides read TGTGCCAGCAGCCCGCTCGAAACAGCAACTAATGAAAAACTGTTTTTT. Full variable domain (rest looked up from reference TRBV14 and TRBJ1-4): EAGVTQFPSHSVIEKGQTVTLRCDPISGHDNLYWYRRVMGKEIKFLLHFVKESKQDESGMPNNRFLAERTGGTYSTLKVQPAELEDSGVYFCASSPLETATNEKLFFGSGTQLSVL.

This rearrangement joins TRBV27 to TRBJ2-7, with TRBD2 as a possible D gene (5 bases). V lost 3 bases, J lost 4 bases, and 16 bases lay in between. CDR1 and CDR2 from the germline V gene are MNHEY and SMNVEV (reference sequence). The CDR3 is 15 residues long. Here the CDR3 DNA reads TGTGCCAGCAGTTTCGACGGCACCCCGGGGTACGAGCAGTACTTC. This gives the protein CASSFDGTPGYEQYF.

V and J are TRBV19 and TRBJ1-5; D is undetermined. CDR1 and CDR2 (germline): LNHDA, SQIVND (reference sequence). CDR3 length equals 14 residues. With 4 bases removed from V and 2 bases from J, the gap between germline ends came to 9 bases. CDR3 protein: CASSTSPGNQPQHF. The CDR3 DNA sequence: TGTGCCAGTAGTACATCTCCGGGCAATCAGCCCCAGCATTTT.